This is a list of T cell receptor beta chains from one sample in a study of blood T cells in healthy people across ages. MiXCR, run by TCRdb on the 5' RACE reads, gives a single entry per CDR3 protein. The table shows 1.5 million or so distinct CDR3 sequences, with approximately 39% occurring only once. Sequenced: blood. These receptors were obtained from a woman between 18 and 29 years old in good health. Both conserved end residues are part of each CDR3.

>TRBJ1-5|TRBV12-3/TRBV12-4
CASSLAVGLGYQPQHF
>TRBJ2-1|TRBV29-1
CSVEGGGQGTYNEQFF
>TRBJ2-5|TRBV4-1
CASSSIAGGDETQYF
>TRBJ1-4|TRBV2
CASSDPSGAPGPKLFF
>TRBJ2-7|TRBV20-1
CSARGLAASEQYF
>TRBJ1-5|TRBV10-3
CAINNGGSNQPQHF
>TRBJ1-2|TRBV12-3/TRBV12-4
CASSILQADGYTF
>TRBJ1-5|TRBV20-1
CSAPTGIRSQPQHF
>TRBJ1-1|TRBV24-1
CATSAGPGTEAFF
>TRBJ2-4|TRBV9
CASSAPPGMVSYNEQYF
>TRBJ2-5|TRBV7-6
CASSLESYNNEQYF
>TRBJ1-2|TRBV9
CASSEGGLSNDGCTF
>TRBJ2-7|TRBV20-1
CSARALSGTGPYEQYF
>TRBJ1-5|TRBV10-2
CASSVQGNQPQHF
>-|TRBV19
CASSPRDRDHEQYF
>TRBJ1-3|TRBV12-3/TRBV12-4
CASNSRRPTGNTIYF
>TRBJ2-6|TRBV3-1
CASSQDPTGANVLTF
>TRBJ1-5|TRBV12-3/TRBV12-4
CASSSLDWGNQPQHF
>TRBJ2-2|TRBV6-1
CASSDGVGGELFF
>TRBJ2-1|TRBV14
CASSQDWVLAAYNEQFF
>TRBJ1-2|TRBV4-3
CASSPIGGAFNGYTF
>TRBJ2-4|TRBV15
CATSGLTSGAKNIQYF
>TRBJ2-2|TRBV6-5
CASSSYRITGELFF
>TRBJ2-1|TRBV28
CASEGRELDEQFF
>TRBJ2-5|TRBV20-1
CSARNPGTAGETQYF
>TRBJ2-7|TRBV10-3
CAIANGQGAYEQYF
>TRBJ1-2|TRBV27
CASSFQGEHYGYTF
>TRBJ2-5|TRBV5-1
CASSLRQWGETQYF
>TRBJ2-1|TRBV6-5
CASSPGTDEQFF
>TRBJ2-1|TRBV6-5
CASSSFSGVGNEQFF
>TRBJ2-1|TRBV6-2/TRBV6-3
CASRSGGPYNEQFF
>TRBJ2-1|TRBV3-1
CASSQVTSYNEQFF
>TRBJ1-2|TRBV10-1
CASRVEGALNYGYTF
>TRBJ1-5|TRBV29-1
CSVGLSGGGPDQPQHF
>TRBJ2-3|TRBV4-3
CASSQVPQTGTDTQYF
>-|TRBV20-1
CSARDLAGVTYNEQYF
>TRBJ2-5|TRBV6-5
CASSYQGGIQETQYF
>TRBJ2-7|TRBV18
CASSPERGPFKQYF
>TRBJ2-1|TRBV5-1
CASSWKASGRYNEQFF
>TRBJ1-1|TRBV7-8
CASSTRQGTTEAFF
>TRBJ2-1|TRBV10-3
CAISDRDNSYNEQFF
>-|TRBV4-2
CASSQEESPYNEQYF
>TRBJ1-5|TRBV12-3/TRBV12-4
CASSPGRGGGQPQHF
>TRBJ2-7|TRBV6-5
CASSYSNPSGIYEQYF
>TRBJ2-1|TRBV20-1
CSAGGGKETQFF
>-|TRBV29-1
CSVEARLTSYNEQYF
>TRBJ2-1|TRBV10-3
CAISGSGGSRNEQFF
>TRBJ2-3|TRBV7-9
CASSLHTTDTQYF
>TRBJ2-5|TRBV6-5
CASSYSETTRQETQYF
>TRBJ1-2|TRBV21-1
CASSKVAQGGTAGYTF
>TRBJ1-4|TRBV18
CASSPPSEEKLFF
>-|TRBV25-1
CASSPGDRGVGEQYF
>TRBJ2-2|TRBV7-9
CASSTPSGVTGELFF
>TRBJ1-4|TRBV7-2
CVSRPSGTGREKLFF